The 25 T cell receptor beta chains presented below share a single source sample, sequenced in a study of identical twins. TCRdb re-analysed the 5' RACE reads in MiXCR, keeping a single row per CDR3 protein. The data show about 470,000 distinct CDR3 sequences, with 20% to 25% seen just once and just under 3% held by the top ten. This sample was shared with a second study, whose subject was T cells expressing NK-cell markers.

The material sequenced was CD4+ T cells sorted from blood. The receptor source for this set is a woman aged 18-29 years in good health.

The chain combines TRBV5-1 with TRBJ1-4; tentative D call: TRBD1 (6 bases). This CDR3 is built from 14 residues. Germline CDR1 is SGHRS and CDR2 is YFSETQ. V lost 2 bases, J lost 12 bases, and 17 bases lay in between. Written as DNA, the CDR3 is TGCGCCAGCAGCTTCCAAGGGGGGGGGAGCGAACTGTTTTTT. Its translation is CASSFQGGGSELFF. Looking up the rest from reference TRBV5-1 and TRBJ1-4 gives the full variable domain: KAGVTQTPRYLIKTRGQQVTLSCSPISGHRSVSWYQQTPGQGLQFLFEYFSETQRNKGNFPGRFSGRQFSNSRSEMNVSTLELGDSALYLCASSFQGGGSELFFGSGTQLSVL.

V usage is TRBV5-1 and J usage is TRBJ2-1, with 8 bases fitting TRBD2. The V segment lost 5 bases and the J segment 5 bases; nucleotides outside the gene matches: 9. CDR1 is SGHRS, CDR2 YFSETQ, per germline. The CDR3 loop spans 15 amino acids. As DNA, the CDR3 is TGCGCCAGCAGGTTGCGTCGGGAGGGCCACAATGAGCAGTTCTTC. Its protein product is CASRLRREGHNEQFF.

This clonotype is medium-sized within its sample. The chain couples TRBV4-2 to TRBJ2-7; 9 positions match TRBD2. Germline assignment: CDR1 LGHNA and CDR2 YNFKEQ. This CDR3 contains 15 residues. Losses at the gene ends were 0 bases for V and 3 bases for J; bases not matched to a gene: 3. In DNA form, the CDR3 reads TGTGCCAGCAGCCAAGATAGGCGGGAGGGCTACGAGCAGTACTTC. Translated: CASSQDRREGYEQYF.

This clonotype was found a few times. The chain joins TRBV20-1 to TRBJ2-3; no reliable D call. This CDR3 is built from 12 residues. Germline assignment: CDR1 DFQATT and CDR2 SNEGSKA (reference sequence). Trimming took off 6 bases at V and 2 bases at J, with 9 bases between the two ends. CDR3 sequence (DNA): TGCAGTGCCACTCTCAACACAGATACGCAGTATTTT. Translated: CSATLNTDTQYF.

A few counts support this clonotype. The chain carries TRBV9 and TRBJ2-7; no definite D call. V was cut by 3 bases and J by 1 base, with 8 bases left in between. The germline V gene has CDR1 SGDLS and CDR2 YYNGEE. The CDR3 extends over 13 amino acids. The CDR3 DNA is TGTGCCAGCAGCGGTCGGTTTTCCTACGAGCAGTACTTC. Protein product: CASSGRFSYEQYF. Using reference TRBV9 and TRBJ2-7 for the parts outside the CDR3, the full variable domain is DSGVTQTPKHLITATGQRVTLRCSPRSGDLSVYWYQQSLDQGLQFLIQYYNGEERAKGNILERFSAQQFPDLHSELNLSSLELGDSALYFCASSGRFSYEQYFGPGTRLTVT.

The J gene is TRBJ2-2, the V gene TRBV14, with 10 nucleotides matching TRBD2. This CDR3 is 17 amino acids long. The trim removed 0 bases at V and 4 bases at J, leaving 5 bases unmatched. Germline V gene data show CDR1 as SGHDN and CDR2 as FVKESK. The CDR3 is CASSQEWLAGVTGELFF. The CDR3 DNA follows: TGTGCCAGCAGCCAAGAATGGCTAGCGGGAGTCACCGGGGAGCTGTTTTTT.

The genes are TRBV29-1 and TRBJ1-1, with D possibly being TRBD1 (6 bases). Germline CDR1 is SQVTM and CDR2 is ANQGSEA. V shed 4 bases and J shed 6 bases, with 15 bases lying between them. This CDR3 has 13 amino acids. CDR3 in amino acids: CSVARTAQSEAFF. The CDR3, as DNA: TGCAGCGTTGCCCGGACAGCACAATCTGAAGCTTTCTTT.

This clonotype was found a few times. The chain combines TRBV9 with TRBJ2-7; D tentatively reads TRBD1 or TRBD2 (6 bases each). Trimming stripped 3 bases from V and 3 bases from J, with 10 bases between. Looked up from germline, CDR1 is SGDLS and CDR2 is YYNGEE. The CDR3 spans 13 residues. CDR3 nucleotide sequence: TGTGCCAGCAGCGAGGAGGGACACTACGAGCAGTACTTC. Encoded protein: CASSEEGHYEQYF.

This clonotype has only a few counts. This chain's CDR3 is CSVGSNYGYTF. The CDR3, as DNA: TGCAGCGTTGGCAGCAACTATGGCTACACCTTC. The chain joins TRBV29-1 to TRBJ1-2; D remains unclear. The CDR3 is 11 residues long. Looked up from germline, CDR1 is SQVTM and CDR2 is ANQGSEA. V dropped 4 bases and J dropped 2 bases, with 5 bases sitting between them.

Only a few counts were recorded for this clonotype. The chain couples TRBV6-1 to TRBJ2-7, with 10 bases aligning to TRBD1. Germline values: CDR1 MNHNS, CDR2 SASEGT. V trimming: 2 bases; J trimming: 5 bases; junction bases outside the gene matches: 6. The length of the CDR3 is 15 residues. The CDR3 nucleotides read TGTGCCAGCAGTGAACCGGGACAGGGGAACGACGAGCAGTACTTC. This gives the protein CASSEPGQGNDEQYF.

The V gene is TRBV5-1, the J gene TRBJ2-7, with D hard to call. Germline V gene sequence: CDR1 SGHRS, CDR2 YFSETQ. V lost 0 bases and J 0 bases, leaving 7 bases between the germline ends. The CDR3 has 14 amino acids. CDR3 sequence (DNA): TGCGCCAGCAGCTTGGAGACACACTCCTACGAGCAGTACTTC. Protein sequence: CASSLETHSYEQYF.

The rearrangement uses TRBV20-1 and TRBJ1-4; TRBD1 might be the D (5 bases). The CDR3 extends over 14 amino acids. The V and J ends lost 0 bases and 8 bases respectively, with 13 bases between them. Germline values: CDR1 DFQATT, CDR2 SNEGSKA (reference sequence). Here the CDR3 reads CSARDAGVGEKLFF. The CDR3 nucleotides read TGCAGTGCTAGAGATGCGGGGGTGGGGGAAAAACTGTTTTTT.

The chain is built from TRBV10-3 and TRBJ2-4; tentative D call: TRBD2 (5 bases). This CDR3 region has 13 residues. V gave up 8 bases and J gave up 2 bases, with 10 bases separating them. The V gene's germline CDR1 is ENHRY and CDR2 SYGVKD. The CDR3 DNA is TGTGCCATCGGAGCGGATTCCAAAAACATTCAGTACTTC. The encoded protein is CAIGADSKNIQYF.

This chain connects TRBV20-1 to TRBJ2-3; 12 bases are a match to TRBD2. Germline CDR1 is DFQATT and CDR2 is SNEGSKA (reference sequence). The CDR3 consists of 16 residues. V shed 5 bases, J shed 5 bases, and the junction held 11 bases outside the gene matches. CDR3 sequence (DNA): TGCAGTGCTCCTCCCCCACTAGCGGGGGGTGTAGATACGCAGTATTTT. Encoded protein: CSAPPPLAGGVDTQYF.

V gene TRBV12-5 combines with J gene TRBJ2-1; 8 positions match TRBD2. Germline CDR1 reads LGHNT; CDR2 reads FRNRAP. The CDR3 contains 13 residues. V lost 3 bases, J lost 9 bases, and 4 bases stayed unmatched. The CDR3 DNA reads as TGTGCTAGTGGTTTAAGCGGGAGCGTTGAGCAGTTCTTC. This encodes CASGLSGSVEQFF. The full variable domain, in which reference TRBV12-5 and TRBJ2-1 provide the parts outside the CDR3, is DARVTQTPRHKVTEMGQEVTMRCQPILGHNTVFWYRQTMMQGLELLAYFRNRAPLDDSGMPKDRFSAEMPDATLATLKIQPSEPRDSAVYFCASGLSGSVEQFFGPGTRLTVL.

The V and J genes are TRBV9 and TRBJ2-1; D remains ambiguous. Looked up from germline, CDR1 is SGDLS and CDR2 is YYNGEE. The CDR3 spans 14 residues. The V end lost 2 bases, the J end lost 4 bases, and 10 bases lay between the germline ends. CDR3 in amino acids: CASSVRTEYNEQFF. Here the CDR3 DNA reads TGTGCCAGCAGCGTCCGGACCGAGTACAATGAGCAGTTCTTC.

This clonotype came up a few times. This chain connects TRBV20-1 to TRBJ2-5, with a weak D call TRBD2 (6 bases). CDR1 is DFQATT and CDR2 is SNEGSKA in the germline V gene (reference sequence). This CDR3 region has 12 residues. The V and J ends lost 7 bases and 4 bases respectively, with 13 bases between them. Here the CDR3 DNA reads TGCAGTGTCTTCAGGCGGGGAGAGACCCAGTACTTC. It translates to CSVFRRGETQYF.

V gene TRBV14 combines with J gene TRBJ2-1; TRBD2 might be the D (6 bases). The length of the CDR3 is 11 residues. The V gene's germline CDR1 is SGHDN and CDR2 FVKESK. V was trimmed by 3 bases and J by 10 bases, leaving 7 bases between them. The CDR3 region is CASSQAGEQFF. As DNA, the CDR3 is TGTGCCAGCAGCCAGGCGGGAGAGCAGTTCTTC. Full variable domain (rest looked up from reference TRBV14 and TRBJ2-1): EAGVTQFPSHSVIEKGQTVTLRCDPISGHDNLYWYRRVMGKEIKFLLHFVKESKQDESGMPNNRFLAERTGGTYSTLKVQPAELEDSGVYFCASSQAGEQFFGPGTRLTVL.

The J gene is TRBJ2-7, the V gene TRBV9; no firm D call. Germline CDR1 reads SGDLS; CDR2 reads YYNGEE. Trimming left V 1 base short and J 4 bases short, with 12 bases between. The CDR3 contains 14 residues. CDR3 loop: CASSVSGRPYEQYF. For the CDR3, the DNA is TGTGCCAGCAGCGTATCGGGCAGGCCTTACGAGCAGTACTTC. The complete variable domain, with remaining parts taken from reference TRBV9 and TRBJ2-7, reads DSGVTQTPKHLITATGQRVTLRCSPRSGDLSVYWYQQSLDQGLQFLIQYYNGEERAKGNILERFSAQQFPDLHSELNLSSLELGDSALYFCASSVSGRPYEQYFGPGTRLTVT.

This clonotype has just a few counts. The chain recombines TRBV10-3 with TRBJ2-3, with D possibly called TRBD1 or TRBD2 (5 bases each). This CDR3 is built from 12 residues. Germline CDR1 is ENHRY and CDR2 is SYGVKD. V shed 4 bases and J shed 5 bases, with 7 bases lying between them. The CDR3 coding sequence is TGTGCCATCAGTGGGGGGATAGATACGCAGTATTTT. This encodes CAISGGIDTQYF.

The CDR3 reads CASSQGGRPSSYNEQFF. Written as DNA, the CDR3 is TGCGCCAGCAGCCAAGGGGGGCGCCCGAGCTCCTACAATGAGCAGTTCTTC. The rearrangement joins TRBV4-1 to TRBJ2-1; the D gene is possibly TRBD1 (6 bases). The V end was cut by 1 base, the J end by 0 bases, with 13 bases between. Germline V gives CDR1 MGHRA, CDR2 YSYEKL. This CDR3 comprises 17 residues.

The rearrangement links TRBV4-3 to TRBJ2-2, with D maybe TRBD2 (6 bases). Germline V CDR1 and CDR2: LGHNA, YSLEER. The CDR3 has 14 amino acids. V was cut by 1 base and J by 7 bases, with 10 bases left in between. The CDR3 sequence: CASSQVGRNGELFF. The CDR3 DNA is TGCGCCAGCAGCCAAGTGGGGAGGAACGGGGAGCTGTTTTTT.

In its sample, this clonotype was seen a few times. The chain is built from TRBV7-6 and TRBJ1-6; no firm D call. V was pared by 5 bases and J by 9 bases, with 17 bases between. Germline CDR1 reads SGHVS; CDR2 reads FNYEAQ. The CDR3 length is 15 residues. The CDR3 sequence: CASSADTYPSSPLHF. CDR3 sequence (DNA): TGTGCCAGCAGCGCCGACACCTATCCGAGTTCACCCCTCCACTTT.

This chain links TRBV6-5 with TRBJ2-2; 7 nucleotides line up with TRBD1. The CDR3 extends over 18 amino acids. Looked up from germline, CDR1 is MNHEY and CDR2 is SVGAGI. After removal of 2 bases from V and 0 bases from J, the junction contained 9 bases not matched to a gene. In nucleotides, the CDR3 is TGTGCCAGCAGTTACCATCCGGGACAGCTCGCGAACACCGGGGAGCTGTTTTTT. Translating gives CASSYHPGQLANTGELFF.

This chain links TRBV20-1 with TRBJ1-1; D may be TRBD1 (5 bases). The CDR3 is 13 amino acids. Germline CDR1 reads DFQATT; CDR2 reads SNEGSKA (reference sequence). Written as DNA, the CDR3 is TGCGGACCACGACCGGGGCTAAGCACTGAAGCTTTCTTT. Protein sequence: CGPRPGLSTEAFF.